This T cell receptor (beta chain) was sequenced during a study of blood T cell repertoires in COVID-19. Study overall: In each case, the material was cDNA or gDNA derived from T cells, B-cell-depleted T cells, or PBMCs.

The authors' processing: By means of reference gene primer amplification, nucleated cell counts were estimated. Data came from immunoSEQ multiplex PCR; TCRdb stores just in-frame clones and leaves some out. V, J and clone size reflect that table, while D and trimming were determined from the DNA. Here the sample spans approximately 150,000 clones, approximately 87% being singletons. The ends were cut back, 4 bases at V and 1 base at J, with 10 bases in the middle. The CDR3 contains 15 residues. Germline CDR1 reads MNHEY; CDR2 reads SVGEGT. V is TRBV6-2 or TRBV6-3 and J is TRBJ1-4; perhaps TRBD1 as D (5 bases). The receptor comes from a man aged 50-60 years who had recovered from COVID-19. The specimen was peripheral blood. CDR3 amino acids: CASSSSGKTNEKLFF. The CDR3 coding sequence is TGTGCCAGCAGTTCGTCAGGGAAAACTAATGAAAAACTGTTTTTT.